This T cell receptor beta chain comes out of a study of T cells after yellow fever vaccination. Overall study findings and caveats: There was a small share of clonotypes that showed up in both the CD4 and CD8 compartments. The booster saw the reappearance of most primary-vaccination clones (about 95% CD4, roughly 87% CD8). A faster peak, day 5 versus 15, was reached by the weaker secondary response.

Template switching by 5'RACE produced TCR cDNA, adding a universal primer site and UMIs. MiXCR, applied by TCRdb to the 5' RACE reads, yields one record per CDR3 protein. Of about 260,000 distinct CDR3 sequences listed, approximately 5.2% were seen once; the top ten hold less than 3.5%. This clonotype was detected ten times or more. Its antigen is undetermined. V dropped 3 bases and J dropped 12 bases, with 11 bases sitting between them. The CDR3 runs to 11 residues. This chain links TRBV12-3 or TRBV12-4 with TRBJ1-1, with TRBD1 as a possible D gene (6 bases). Specimen: CD4+ T cells sorted from PBMCs, collected on the day of the yellow fever booster vaccination. This TCR was recovered from a man aged 18 to 30 who received the YFV17D yellow fever vaccine. The CDR3 bases are TGTGCCAGCAGTTTGGGGGGGGCCCCTTTCTTT. It specifies CASSLGGAPFF.